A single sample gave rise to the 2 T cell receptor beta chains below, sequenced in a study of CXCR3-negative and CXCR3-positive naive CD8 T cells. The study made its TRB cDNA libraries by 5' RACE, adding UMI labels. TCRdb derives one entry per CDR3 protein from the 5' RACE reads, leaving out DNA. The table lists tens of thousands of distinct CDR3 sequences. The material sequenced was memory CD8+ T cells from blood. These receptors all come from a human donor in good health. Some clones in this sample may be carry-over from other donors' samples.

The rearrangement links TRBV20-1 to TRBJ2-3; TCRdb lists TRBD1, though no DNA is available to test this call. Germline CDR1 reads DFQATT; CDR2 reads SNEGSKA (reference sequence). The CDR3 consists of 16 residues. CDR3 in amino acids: CSARDLDREVSDTQYF.

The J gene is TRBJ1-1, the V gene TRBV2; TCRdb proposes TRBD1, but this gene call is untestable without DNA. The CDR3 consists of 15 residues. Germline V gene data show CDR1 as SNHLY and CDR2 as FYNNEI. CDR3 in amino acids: CASSYGDTVNTEVFF.